Presented here are 15 T cell receptor beta chains from one specimen sequenced in a study of siplizumab effects on memory and regulatory T cells (dated by TCRdb to about 2019). The method behind the library was the immunoSEQ multiplex PCR assay. This is the immuneACCESS table as TCRdb keeps it, with only in-frame sequences that have V and J called. A part of the clones is gone; compared with another copy, unresolved V genes explain less than half, and the rest is unexplained. The table for this sample lists roughly 110,000 clones; just over 90% of them were counted only once. Over 0.15% of the sample rests with the top ten. Source material: non-Treg CD4+ T cells sorted from blood. Explained via the paper, the cell subset or site label denotes: FACS-sorted unstimulated CD4+ non-regulatory T cells. The source is a human donor in good health.

The rearrangement uses TRBV18 and TRBJ1-6, with D unclear. The CDR3 has 17 amino acids. Germline loops: CDR1 KGHSH, CDR2 LQKENI. With 6 bases removed from V and 6 bases from J, the gap between germline ends came to 21 bases. CDR3 protein: CASSAGNLRLGNSPLHF. Here the CDR3 DNA reads TGTGCCAGCTCGGCAGGAAATCTTAGGCTAGGTAATTCACCCCTCCACTTT.

This clone has only one observation. This chain links TRBV19 with TRBJ1-3; maybe TRBD1 (6 bases). V was trimmed by 5 bases and J by 0 bases, leaving 14 bases between them. The CDR3 sequence is 16 residues long. CDR1 LNHDA and CDR2 SQIVND come from the germline V gene (reference sequence). CDR3 bases: TGTGCCAGTAGTCCGGAGGGGGTTTCCTCTGGAAACACCATATATTTT. The encoded protein is CASSPEGVSSGNTIYF.

The chain combines TRBV19 with TRBJ1-6; D possibly corresponds to TRBD1 (5 bases). This CDR3 comprises 14 residues. V was shortened by 7 bases and J by 10 bases, with 17 bases between the two germline ends. The V gene's germline CDR1 is LNHDA and CDR2 SQIVND (reference sequence). This CDR3 is CASTQRGSSSPLHF. The DNA of the CDR3 is TGTGCCAGTACTCAAAGGGGTTCCTCCTCACCCCTCCACTTT.

Regarding this clone: Additional DNA sequences in this sample encode the identical CDR3. The CDR3 DNA is TGTGCCAGCAGCTTAGGCGGGAGCTCTGGAAACACCATATATTTT. Translated, it gives CASSLGGSSGNTIYF. The chain uses TRBV11-2 and TRBJ1-3; D is uncertain. This CDR3 comprises 15 residues. V was cut by 1 base and J by 0 bases, with 7 bases left in between. Per the germline V gene, CDR1 is SGHAT and CDR2 is FQNNGV.

The chain uses TRBV10-3 and TRBJ1-1; no firm D call. V was shortened by 4 bases and J by 0 bases, with 6 bases between the two germline ends. The CDR3 length is 13 residues. CDR1 and CDR2 (germline): ENHRY, SYGVKD. CDR3 sequence reads: CAISGRMNTEAFF. Written as DNA, the CDR3 is TGTGCCATCAGTGGACGGATGAACACTGAAGCTTTCTTT.

The gene calls are TRBV7-3 and TRBJ2-5; D uncertain. Germline CDR1 and CDR2: SGHTA and FQGTGA. V lost 2 bases and J lost 3, with 7 bases in between. CDR3 length: 13 amino acids. CDR3 coding DNA: TGTGCCAGCAGCTTATTTGGGGAAGAGACCCAGTACTTC. Translation: CASSLFGEETQYF.

This chain joins TRBV7-3 and TRBJ2-7; TRBD2 aligns across 9 bases. CDR3 size: 15 residues. V lost 0 bases, J lost 1 base, and 1 base stayed unmatched. Germline V gene data show CDR1 as SGHTA and CDR2 as FQGTGA. DNA of the CDR3: TGTGCCAGCAGCTTAACTAGCGGGGGATCCTACGAGCAGTACTTC. As protein: CASSLTSGGSYEQYF.

The chain links TRBV5-1 to TRBJ2-7; D not certain. CDR1 and CDR2 (germline): SGHRS, YFSETQ. V was shortened by 0 bases and J by 2 bases, with 9 bases between the two germline ends. This CDR3 has 14 residues. The CDR3 region has the DNA TGCGCCAGCAGCTTGGCCTCGGCTCCCTACGAGCAGTACTTC. This gives the protein CASSLASAPYEQYF.

The rearrangement uses TRBV28 and TRBJ1-2; tentatively, D is TRBD1 (6 bases). Between the trimmed V and J ends, which lost 2 bases and 9 bases, there was a span of 22 bases. The germline CDR1 and CDR2 sequences are MDHEN and SYDVKM. CDR3 length equals 16 residues. The CDR3 loop reads CASSLSSRGHPLSYTF. DNA of the CDR3: TGTGCCAGCAGTTTAAGTAGTAGGGGACACCCATTAAGCTACACCTTC.

The genes are TRBV10-1 and TRBJ2-3; D tentatively reads TRBD1 or TRBD2 (7 bases each). Germline CDR1 WNHNN, CDR2 SYGVQD (reference sequence). The CDR3 consists of 15 residues. V was clipped by 6 bases and J by 0 bases, with 13 bases between them. CDR3 loop: CASSGGTVSTDTQYF. The CDR3 bases are TGCGCCAGCAGCGGGGGGACAGTTAGCACAGATACGCAGTATTTT.

This chain connects TRBV19 to TRBJ2-7; a possible D gene is TRBD1 (5 bases). Germline-derived CDR1 and CDR2 are LNHDA and SQIVND (reference sequence). The CDR3 runs 12 residues. Trimming cost V 5 bases and J 4 bases, with 9 bases left between them. The CDR3 sequence is CASSDSYYEQYF. In nucleotides, the CDR3 is TGTGCCAGTAGTGACAGTTATTACGAGCAGTACTTC.

This clone was observed once. This chain connects TRBV4-2 to TRBJ2-1; a possible D gene is TRBD1 (5 bases). The CDR3 is 14 amino acids. V was clipped by 1 base and J by 5 bases, with 9 bases between them. Per the germline V gene, CDR1 is LGHNA and CDR2 is YNFKEQ. The CDR3 nucleotides are TGTGCCAGCAGCCAAGTGGGGCTACACAATGAGCAGTTCTTC. Amino acids: CASSQVGLHNEQFF.

V gene TRBV6-6 combines with J gene TRBJ2-3; D not resolved. The CDR3 contains 15 residues. The germline V gene has CDR1 MNHNY and CDR2 SVGAGI (reference sequence). Trimming took 2 bases from V and 0 from J, leaving 9 bases between them. The CDR3 DNA follows: TGTGCCAGCAGTTACGAGGCAGGAAGCACAGATACGCAGTATTTT. Amino acid sequence: CASSYEAGSTDTQYF.

V is TRBV18 and J is TRBJ1-1; D unclear. CDR1 is KGHSH and CDR2 is LQKENI in the germline V gene. This CDR3 comprises 14 residues. The V gene lost 7 bases and the J gene lost 0 bases, with 12 bases spanning the gap. CDR3 sequence reads: CASCTSELNTEAFF. The CDR3 coding sequence is TGTGCCAGCTGTACCTCTGAGCTGAACACTGAAGCTTTCTTT.

V and J are TRBV11-2 and TRBJ2-7; D call uncertain. CDR1 and CDR2 (germline): SGHAT, FQNNGV. V was trimmed by 0 bases and J by 2 bases, leaving 11 bases between them. The CDR3 covers 15 residues. Here the CDR3 reads CASSLDVRLTYEQYF. In DNA form, the CDR3 reads TGTGCCAGCAGCTTAGACGTGCGGCTCACCTACGAGCAGTACTTC.